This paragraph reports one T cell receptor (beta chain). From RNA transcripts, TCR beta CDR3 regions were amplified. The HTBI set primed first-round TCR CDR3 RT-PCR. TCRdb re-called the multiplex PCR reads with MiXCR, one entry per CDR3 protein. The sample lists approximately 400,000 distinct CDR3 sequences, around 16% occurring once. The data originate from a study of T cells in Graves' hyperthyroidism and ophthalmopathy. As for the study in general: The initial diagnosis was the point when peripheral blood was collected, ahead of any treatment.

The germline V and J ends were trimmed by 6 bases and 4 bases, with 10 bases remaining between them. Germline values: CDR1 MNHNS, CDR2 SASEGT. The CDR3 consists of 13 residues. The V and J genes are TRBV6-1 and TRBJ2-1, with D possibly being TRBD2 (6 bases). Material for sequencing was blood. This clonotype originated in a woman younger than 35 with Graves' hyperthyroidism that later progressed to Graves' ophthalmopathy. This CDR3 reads CASSPTRYNEQFF. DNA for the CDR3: TGTGCCAGCAGCCCGACTAGGTACAATGAGCAGTTCTTC.